The 8 T cell receptor beta chains given below trace back to one sample, sequenced in a study of blood T cell repertoires in COVID-19. Sequencing was performed with immunoSEQ multiplex PCR; in TCRdb, only in-frame clones are kept and a portion is missing. This table has about 110,000 clones, more than 75% appearing once. The sequenced material came from peripheral blood. The receptor set was obtained from a human donor in a cohort sampled during active COVID-19.

The chain carries TRBV6-6 and TRBJ2-2, with TRBD2 matching 10 bases. This CDR3 spans 15 amino acids. Germline loops: CDR1 MNHNY, CDR2 SVGAGI (reference sequence). V was pared by 6 bases and J by 5 bases, with 6 bases of the junction left unmatched. The CDR3 region is CASSLAGDFTGELFF. The CDR3, as DNA: TGTGCCAGCAGCCTAGCGGGAGATTTTACCGGGGAGCTGTTTTTT.

The chain links TRBV24-1 to TRBJ2-5, with TRBD1 matching 9 bases. J gave up 2 bases and V 9 bases, and 3 bases lay outside the gene matches. The CDR3 runs 13 residues. The germline V gene has CDR1 KGHDR and CDR2 SFDVKD. The CDR3 reads CATGTGIQETQYF. Here the CDR3 DNA reads TGTGCCACCGGGACAGGGATACAAGAGACCCAGTACTTC.

This clone was counted once. Its ends do not fully match the called genes, so a read error is possible. This chain uses TRBV7-7 with TRBJ1-3, with D possibly TRBD1 on 5 matching bases. This CDR3 has 16 amino acids. Germline-derived CDR1 and CDR2 are SSHAT and FNYEAQ (reference sequence). DNA for the CDR3: TGTGCTAGCAGCCCCGACAGCACCTTCTCTGGAAACACCATATATTTT. Protein product: CASSPDSTFSGNTIYF.

The chain uses TRBV27 and TRBJ2-3; TRBD2 matches at 9 bases. In germline, CDR1 is MNHEY, CDR2 SMNVEV (reference sequence). This CDR3 is 16 amino acids long. V dropped 6 bases and J dropped 5; count of bases not matched to a gene: 12. In DNA, the CDR3 is TGTGCCAGCAGCTCTCCTAGCGGGACGAAGGGAGATACGCAGTATTTT. Translating it yields CASSSPSGTKGDTQYF.

In its sample, this clone was seen once. The chain carries TRBV7-3 and TRBJ2-1; TRBD2 aligns across 7 bases. Germline V gene sequence: CDR1 SGHTA, CDR2 FQGTGA. This CDR3 region has 14 residues. The V and J ends lost 4 bases and 5 bases, in that order; junction bases with no gene match: 5. The CDR3 DNA sequence: TGTGCCAGCAGCTCTGGACTAGGCCACAATGAGCAGTTCTTC. Its translation is CASSSGLGHNEQFF.

V gene TRBV11-2 combines with J gene TRBJ2-7; the D gene is possibly TRBD2 (6 bases). The CDR3 has 14 residues. Germline CDR1 and CDR2: SGHAT and FQNNGV. Between the trimmed V and J ends, which lost 5 bases and 3 bases, there was a span of 14 bases. The DNA of the CDR3 is TGTGCCAGCAGCCTTCTGGAGGGTAACTACGAGCAGTACTTC. The encoded protein is CASSLLEGNYEQYF.

This clone has a single count. The chain employs TRBV5-4 and TRBJ2-1; 8 bases match TRBD1. Germline V gene sequence: CDR1 SGHNT, CDR2 YYREEE (reference sequence). This CDR3 is 16 amino acids long. V trimming: 3 bases; J trimming: 2 bases; junction bases outside the gene matches: 7. The CDR3 region has the DNA TGTGCCAGCAGCTCCGGACAGGGTGGGACCTACAATGAGCAGTTCTTC. Translation: CASSSGQGGTYNEQFF.

The rearrangement joins TRBV7-4 to TRBJ2-3; 10 nucleotides agree with TRBD1. CDR1 and CDR2 from the germline V gene are SGHVT and SQSDAQ. With 6 bases clipped from V and 3 bases from J, the junction kept 6 bases outside the gene matches. The CDR3 covers 15 residues. CDR3 loop: CASSRQGALTDTQYF. As DNA, the CDR3 is TGTGCCAGCAGTCGACAGGGGGCATTGACAGATACGCAGTATTTT.